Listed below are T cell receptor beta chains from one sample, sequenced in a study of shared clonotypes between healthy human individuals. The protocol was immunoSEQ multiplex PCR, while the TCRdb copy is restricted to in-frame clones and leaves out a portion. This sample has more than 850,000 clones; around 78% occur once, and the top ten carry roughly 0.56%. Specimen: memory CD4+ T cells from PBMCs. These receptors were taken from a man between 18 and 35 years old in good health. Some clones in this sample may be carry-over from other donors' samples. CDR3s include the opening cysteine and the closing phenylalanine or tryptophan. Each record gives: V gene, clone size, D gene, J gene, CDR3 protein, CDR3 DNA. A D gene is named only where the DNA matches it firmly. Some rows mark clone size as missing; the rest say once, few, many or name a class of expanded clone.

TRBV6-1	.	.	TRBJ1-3	CASRPMHGGDTIYF	TGTGCCAGCAGGCCCATGCATGGGGGGGACACCATATATTTT
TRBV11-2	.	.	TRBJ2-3	CASSRLRGAGTDTQYF	TGTGCCAGCAGCCGCCTGAGAGGGGCCGGCACAGATACGCAGTATTTT
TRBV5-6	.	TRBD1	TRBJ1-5	CASSSVRQGLSNQPQHF	TGTGCCAGCAGTTCTGTTAGACAGGGGCTTAGCAATCAGCCCCAGCATTTT
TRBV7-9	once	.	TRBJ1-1	CASSRLGQGGTEAFF	TGTGCCAGCAGCCGTCTCGGCCAGGGAGGAACTGAAGCTTTCTTT
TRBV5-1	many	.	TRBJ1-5	CASSLIWGQPQHF	TGCGCCAGCAGCTTGATATGGGGACAGCCCCAGCATTTT
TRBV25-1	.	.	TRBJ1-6	CASSQDSIVLHF	TGTGCCAGCAGTCAGGACAGTATAGTCCTCCACTTT
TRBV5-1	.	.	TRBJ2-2	CASSWDGVSGELFF	TGCGCCAGCAGCTGGGACGGAGTTTCCGGGGAGCTGTTTTTT
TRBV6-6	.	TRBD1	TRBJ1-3	CASRQGRTGNTIYF	TGTGCCAGCCGACAGGGGCGCACTGGAAACACCATATATTTT
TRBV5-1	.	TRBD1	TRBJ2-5	CASSIRQGGETQYF	TGCGCCAGCAGCATCCGACAGGGGGGGGAGACCCAGTACTTC
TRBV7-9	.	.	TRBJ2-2	CASSFWGGELFF	TGTGCCAGCAGCTTCTGGGGCGGGGAGCTGTTTTTT
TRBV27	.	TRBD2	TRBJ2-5	CASSQGLAGNLWETQYF	TGTGCCAGCAGTCAAGGACTAGCGGGAAACCTGTGGGAGACCCAGTACTTC
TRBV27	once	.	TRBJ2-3	CASSPQGGQRGDTQYF	TGTGCCAGCAGTCCCCAAGGTGGGCAACGGGGAGATACGCAGTATTTT
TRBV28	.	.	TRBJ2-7	CASSSGTLIRNYEQYF	TGTGCCAGCAGTTCCGGGACCCTTATAAGAAACTACGAGCAGTACTTC